This T cell receptor beta chain was documented in a study of CD8 T cells in ankylosing spondylitis. Study-wide results and limits: Researchers reportedly found disease-linked clones significantly enriched in matched ankylosing spondylitis synovial fluid. In ankylosing spondylitis blood, a motif of roughly eight highly homologous TCR beta variants appeared characteristic. CD8+ cells made up the disease-linked clones, which were relatively rare in peripheral blood.

MiXCR, applied by TCRdb to the 5' RACE reads, yields one record per CDR3 protein. The sample includes around 770,000 distinct CDR3 sequences, about 10% seen only once; the top ten take less than 0.65%. To note about this clonotype: Its matching antigen is unknown.

There are 17 residues in the CDR3. V shed 4 bases and J 0 bases; nucleotides not matched to a gene: 10. Germline V gives CDR1 SGHNT, CDR2 YYREEE (reference sequence). The sequencing input was blood, either unsorted or a sorted T cell fraction (not recorded which). This TCR derives from a male donor with ankylosing spondylitis. This sequence joins TRBV5-4 and TRBJ2-1, with 7 positions matching TRBD1. The CDR3 region has the DNA TGTGCCAGCAGCAATGGACAGGTTCGGAGCTCCTACAATGAGCAGTTCTTC. Its protein is CASSNGQVRSSYNEQFF.